This T cell receptor beta chain was sequenced for a study of cytomegalovirus exposure and HLA in healthy donors (dated by TCRdb to the late 2010s). With respect to the entire study: In an earlier analysis of 450 to 750 of the donors, less than 350 Gb of sequence data and approximately 100 million unique TCR beta sequences from some 170 million T cells were reported. An early release covering approximately 600 HLA-typed donors comprised around 300 gigabases of sequencing data and about 90 million unique TCR sequences. Of the roughly 400 genotyped donors, 65% to 90% fell in the genetic ancestry cluster associated with self-reported Caucasian donors. The study was designed to test whether signatures of past pathogen exposure could be identified by cataloging public T cell receptors. The study used immunosequencing to profile the T cell repertoires of 666 subjects and linked those repertoires to cytomegalovirus serostatus. Along with the roughly 610-subject first cohort, a separate validation cohort of over 90 different subjects was used. To predict cytomegalovirus infection status, the study combined high-throughput TCR immunosequencing, statistical association of individual TCRs with disease status, and machine learning. A later analysis re-examined previously published TCR beta repertoires from several hundred donors and added high-resolution HLA genotyping to investigate patterns of TCR occurrence. Rather than using new phenotypic data, the later analysis identified candidate immune exposures from TCR beta sequences and from how often those sequences occurred across donors. An earlier analysis of around 580 of the donors used high-throughput TCR beta sequencing to judge whether each TCR beta V gene segment behaved as functional or pseudogenic. Donor age, sex, ethnicity and CMV serostatus were compiled together with the repertoire data. A later genetic analysis took genome-wide SNP genotypes for about 55% of the roughly 670 donors and used that subset as a discovery cohort. All discovery cohort repertoires had been generated using a single sequencing platform. HLA typing covered class I and class II loci at four-digit resolution. The number of donors typed differed by locus, with roughly 620-630 for A, B, C, DRB1 and DQB1, more than 500 for DQA1, about 610 for DPA1, and 450 to 480 for DPB1. About five DR-DQ haplotypes were treated as single units for association and clustering because of strong linkage in the cohort. Among some 410 genotyped donors of the cohort, an average of roughly 230,000 unique TCR beta nucleotide sequences was sequenced per donor, of which about 20% were non-productive. The full study reports these points: The classifier was reported to diagnose cytomegalovirus status with high specificity and sensitivity in both the original cohort and the validation cohort. Strong co-occurrence of HLA alleles, especially DR and DQ, made assigning TCR associations to individual alleles difficult. Roughly uniform sequencing depth across donors was assumed in presence/absence analyses, although this assumption may not hold. In a later analysis, several top co-occurrence clusters were reported to appear linked to parvovirus B19, influenza, CMV and Epstein-Barr virus. A later genetic analysis reported fewer N-insertions in productive TCRs among donors in an Asian-associated ancestry cluster than the roughly 700-donor mean. The authors suggested that the approach could potentially be extended to other disease states and immunological phenotypes. Because the 87-base-pair reads could not distinguish some IMGT-functional V segments, including TRBV6-2 and TRBV6-3, those segments were excluded. A group of highly shared sequence variants was considered likely to be a technical artifact of the sequencing pipeline. CMV serostatus was the only immune exposure information available for the cohort. The study listed 164 TCR beta chains as associated with cytomegalovirus. An association between a missense DCLRE1C variant and V-gene and J-gene trimming of TCR beta chains was found in a later genetic analysis and replicated in an independent cohort. HLA typing was unavailable for some donors at each locus, so association tests used only the typed subset. In a later analysis, the rate of TCR association differed among HLA loci, with DRB1 alleles having the most associated TCRs and HLA-C alleles having the fewest. In a later analysis, HLA-associated TCR beta chains showed more clonal expansion and lower generation probabilities than non-associated chains that were equally common. Some 16 rarely observed V segments, including chromosome 9 orphons, were excluded from the earlier analysis of several hundred of the donors because counts were too low. Most TCR sequences were observed very rarely across donors, whereas some public TCRs were present in many individuals. Linkage disequilibrium might explain the correlated functional status among segregating V segments, but an unknown experimental factor could not be ruled out. In vitro tests confirmed that a few of the cytomegalovirus-associated TCR beta chains recognize cytomegalovirus antigens. Most CMV-associated TCR beta chains appeared to be HLA-restricted in a later analysis, and the HLA associations seemed to be driven largely by CMV exposure. A further reported finding was that TCR beta sequences accurately predicted the HLA-A and HLA-B alleles for most subjects in the first cohort. In an earlier analysis of around 600 of the donors, most TCR beta V segments were observed in productive rearrangements about 87% or about 30% of the time, broadly matching IMGT annotations. In this cohort, only TCR beta chains were sequenced, and detectable features were limited by the absence of alpha or paired-chain data. At a false discovery rate of 0.05, a later analysis linked some 18,000 TCR beta sequences to specific HLA alleles.

With respect to this clone: The clone's antigen remains unknown. The junction does not match germline at one end; this may be a read error.

The cohort comprised 550 to 700 healthy bone marrow donors. At the time of sampling, every cohort member was nominally healthy, though immune exposures that went unrecorded were likely present. The donor was CMV seropositive and belonged to the group of 250 to 300 seropositive cohort members. Each donor provided a peripheral blood sample, and peripheral blood mononuclear cells were used for TCR beta sequencing. The Qiagen DNeasy Blood Extraction Kit was used to extract genomic DNA from the blood cell samples. Libraries were prepared through the immunoSEQ multiplex PCR assay. A mixture of 60 forward primers for TCR Vbeta segments and 13 reverse primers for TCR Jbeta segments was used in the multiplex PCR. A multiplex PCR assay on genomic DNA amplified the CDR3 region of rearranged TCR beta genes. The Illumina HiSeq System was used to sequence the amplified TCR beta libraries as 87-base-pair reads. Under the source paper's analysis protocol: A later analysis counted tens of millions of unique TCR beta chains across the 700 or so repertoires, and around 12 million of these chains were shared by at least two donors. Raw reads were error-corrected and collapsed into unique sequences with a nearest-neighbor algorithm that merged closely related sequences to remove PCR and sequencing errors. CDR3 sequences were aligned to IMGT reference sequences to assign V, D and J gene segments. For a sequence to be retained, a match of at least six nucleotides was required to both a V gene segment and a J gene segment. A rearrangement counted as productive if the CDR3 had no stop codons and remained in frame with V and J, and every other rearrangement counted as non-productive. Following IMGT convention, CDR3 was defined as the stretch from the second conserved V-encoded cysteine to the conserved J-encoded phenylalanine. Sequences without an unambiguous match to a single V gene segment were excluded from the earlier analysis of a few hundred of the donors. In an earlier analysis of some 590 of the donors, a V segment was called functional when productive rearrangements were above 56.7%, and segregating when the standard deviation between donors exceeded 5%. A statistical classification framework was built to diagnose cytomegalovirus status from the catalog of TCR beta chain sequences. A later analysis assigned V and J genes by comparing TCR nucleotide sequences with IMGT/GENE-DB human TR gene sequences. In a later analysis, CDR3 sequences and most-parsimonious VDJ recombination scenarios were assigned using the TCRdist pipeline. In a later analysis, each TCR beta chain was defined by its CDR3 amino acid sequence together with its V-gene family, and reads lacking a unique V-gene family were excluded. To address suspected cross-contamination and a sequencing artifact, a later analysis removed some 620 highly shared, low-generation-probability nucleotide sequences. In a later analysis, a clonal expansion index for each public chain was calculated from normalized within-repertoire ranks of inferred template counts. In a later analysis, generation probabilities were computed with a VDJ recombination model fitted to out-of-frame rearrangements, and the resulting probabilities were checked against IGoR. A later analysis scored TCR-TCR, TCR-HLA and TCR-CMV co-occurrence with hypergeometric tests, applying a repertoire-size bias correction to TCR pairs. To estimate false discovery rates, a later analysis permuted the HLA or CMV assignments 20 times. In a later analysis, co-occurring TCRs were grouped using DBSCAN, with TCRdist sequence similarity added in when clustering inside HLA-allele-positive subsets. Co-occurrence clustering excluded repertoires with fewer than 30,000 or more than 120,000 public chains, plus five with anomalous nucleotide sharing. In TCRdb, the immuneACCESS table is reduced to in-frame sequences with V and J assigned. These tables do not hold every clone; where another copy was compared, an unresolved V gene accounts for under half, and the others remain unexplained. V, J and clone size are taken as reported in that table, and D and trimming were inferred from the DNA itself. The sample profile shows 170,000 or so clones; about four fifths of them were found once. The ten biggest clones cover 4% to 6% of the sample.

The germline V gene provides CDR1 SGDLS and CDR2 YYNGEE. There are 14 amino acids in the CDR3, from cysteine to phenylalanine inclusive. Only CDR3 DNA is held: 42 bases, read in frame from base 1. The chain uses TRBV9 and TRBJ1-2; the central 7 bases match TRBD1. The TCR originated in a girl aged 5 to 17 in good health and CMV-seropositive. The specimen was PBMCs. Read as DNA, the sequence is TGTACCAGCAGCGTCCCAGGGGGAAACTATGGCTACACCTTC. Protein translation: CTSSVPGGNYGYTF.